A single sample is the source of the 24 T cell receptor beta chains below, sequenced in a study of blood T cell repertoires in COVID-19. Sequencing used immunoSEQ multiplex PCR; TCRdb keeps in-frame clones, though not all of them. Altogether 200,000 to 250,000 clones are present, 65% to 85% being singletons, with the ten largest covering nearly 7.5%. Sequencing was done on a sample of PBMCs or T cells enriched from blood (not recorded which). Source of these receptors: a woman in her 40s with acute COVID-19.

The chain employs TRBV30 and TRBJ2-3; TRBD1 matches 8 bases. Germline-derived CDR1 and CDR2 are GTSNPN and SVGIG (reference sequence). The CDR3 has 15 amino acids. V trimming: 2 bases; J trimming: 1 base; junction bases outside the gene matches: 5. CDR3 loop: CAWSPTGGGTDTQYF. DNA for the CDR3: TGTGCCTGGAGTCCAACAGGGGGAGGCACAGATACGCAGTATTTT.

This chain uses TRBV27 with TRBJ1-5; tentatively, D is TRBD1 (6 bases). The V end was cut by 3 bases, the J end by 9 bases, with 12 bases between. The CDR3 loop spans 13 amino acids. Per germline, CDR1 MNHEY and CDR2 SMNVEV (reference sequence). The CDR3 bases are TGTGCCAGCAGTTTGAACAGGGTCGCGCCCCAGCATTTT. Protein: CASSLNRVAPQHF.

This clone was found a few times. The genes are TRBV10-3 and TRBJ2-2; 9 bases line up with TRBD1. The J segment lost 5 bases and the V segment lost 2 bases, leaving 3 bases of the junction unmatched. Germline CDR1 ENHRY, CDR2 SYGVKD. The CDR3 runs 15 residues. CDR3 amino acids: CAISEGGTGTGELFF. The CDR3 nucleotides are TGTGCCATCAGTGAGGGCGGGACAGGGACCGGGGAGCTGTTTTTT.

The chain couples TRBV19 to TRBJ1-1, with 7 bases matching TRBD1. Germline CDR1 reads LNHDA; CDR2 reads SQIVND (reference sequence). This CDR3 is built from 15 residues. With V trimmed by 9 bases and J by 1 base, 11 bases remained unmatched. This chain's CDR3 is CASRDRPRENTEAFF. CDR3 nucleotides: TGTGCCAGCCGGGACAGACCCAGGGAGAACACTGAAGCTTTCTTT.

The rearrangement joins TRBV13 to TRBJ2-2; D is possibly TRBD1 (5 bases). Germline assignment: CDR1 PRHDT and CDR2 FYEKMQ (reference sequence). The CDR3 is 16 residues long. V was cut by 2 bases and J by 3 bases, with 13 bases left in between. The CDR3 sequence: CASSLTPDSYTGELFF. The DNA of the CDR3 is TGTGCCAGCAGCTTAACCCCCGACAGTTACACCGGGGAGCTGTTTTTT.

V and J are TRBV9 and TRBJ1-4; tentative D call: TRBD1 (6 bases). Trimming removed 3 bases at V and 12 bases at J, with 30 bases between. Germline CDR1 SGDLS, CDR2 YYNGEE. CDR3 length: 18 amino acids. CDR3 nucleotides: TGTGCCAGCAGCGAGGGAGGGGGACGGATCTCTAGAGTTGGGGAACTGTTTTTT. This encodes CASSEGGGRISRVGELFF.

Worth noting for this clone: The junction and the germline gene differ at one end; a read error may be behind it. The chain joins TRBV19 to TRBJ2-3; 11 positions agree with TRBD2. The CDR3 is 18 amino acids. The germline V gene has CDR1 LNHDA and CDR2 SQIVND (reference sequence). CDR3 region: CASSLEGLADPRKDTQYF. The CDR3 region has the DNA TGTGCCAGTAGTCTAGAGGGACTAGCGGACCCCCGCAAAGATACGCAGTATTTT.

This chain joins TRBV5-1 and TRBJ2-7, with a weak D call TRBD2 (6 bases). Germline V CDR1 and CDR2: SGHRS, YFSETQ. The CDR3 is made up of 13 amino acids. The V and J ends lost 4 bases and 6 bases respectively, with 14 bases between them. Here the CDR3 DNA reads TGCGCCAGCAGCCCGGAGGGCAGGGCCGAGCAGTACTTC. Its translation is CASSPEGRAEQYF. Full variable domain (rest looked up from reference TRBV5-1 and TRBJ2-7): KAGVTQTPRYLIKTRGQQVTLSCSPISGHRSVSWYQQTPGQGLQFLFEYFSETQRNKGNFPGRFSGRQFSNSRSEMNVSTLELGDSALYLCASSPEGRAEQYFGPGTRLTVT.

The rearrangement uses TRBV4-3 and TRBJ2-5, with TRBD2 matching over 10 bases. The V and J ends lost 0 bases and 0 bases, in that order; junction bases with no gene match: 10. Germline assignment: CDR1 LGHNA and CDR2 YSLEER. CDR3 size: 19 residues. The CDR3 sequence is CASSQDLVGAGGYQETQYF. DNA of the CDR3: TGCGCCAGCAGCCAAGATCTAGTTGGAGCGGGAGGGTACCAAGAGACCCAGTACTTC.

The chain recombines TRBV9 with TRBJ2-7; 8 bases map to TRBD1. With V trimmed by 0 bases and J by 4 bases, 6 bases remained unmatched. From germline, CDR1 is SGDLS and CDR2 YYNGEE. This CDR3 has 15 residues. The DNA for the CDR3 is TGTGCCAGCAGCGTAGCCGGGACAGGAGAATACGAGCAGTACTTC. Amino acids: CASSVAGTGEYEQYF.

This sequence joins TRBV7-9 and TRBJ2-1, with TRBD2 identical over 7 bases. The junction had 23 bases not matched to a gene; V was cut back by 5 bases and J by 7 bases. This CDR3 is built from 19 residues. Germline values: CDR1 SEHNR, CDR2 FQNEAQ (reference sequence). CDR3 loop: CASSPGRLTGFSGTNEQFF. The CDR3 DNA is TGTGCCAGCAGCCCGGGGCGATTAACGGGATTCAGCGGGACGAATGAGCAGTTCTTC.

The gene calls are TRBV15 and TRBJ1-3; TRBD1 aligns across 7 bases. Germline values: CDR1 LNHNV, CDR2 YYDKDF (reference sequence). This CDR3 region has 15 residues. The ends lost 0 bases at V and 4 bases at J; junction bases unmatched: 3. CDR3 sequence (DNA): TGTGCCACCAGCAGAGATCGGGGACAGGGAAACACCATATATTTT. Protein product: CATSRDRGQGNTIYF.

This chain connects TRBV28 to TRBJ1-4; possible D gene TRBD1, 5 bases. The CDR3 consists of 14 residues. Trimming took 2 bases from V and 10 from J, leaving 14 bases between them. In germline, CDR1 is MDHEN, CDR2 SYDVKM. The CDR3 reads CASSLRQGLVKLFF. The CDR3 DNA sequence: TGTGCCAGCAGTTTAAGGCAGGGATTAGTAAAACTGTTTTTT. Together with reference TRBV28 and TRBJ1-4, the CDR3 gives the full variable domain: DVKVTQSSRYLVKRTGEKVFLECVQDMDHENMFWYRQDPGLGLRLIYFSYDVKMKEKGDIPEGYSVSREKKERFSLILESASTNQTSMYLCASSLRQGLVKLFFGSGTQLSVL.

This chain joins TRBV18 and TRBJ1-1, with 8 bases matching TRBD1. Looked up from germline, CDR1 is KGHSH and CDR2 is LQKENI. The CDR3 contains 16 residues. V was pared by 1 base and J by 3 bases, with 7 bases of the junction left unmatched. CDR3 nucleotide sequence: TGTGCCAGCTCACCACTCGTACAGGGGGGAGACACTGAAGCTTTCTTT. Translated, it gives CASSPLVQGGDTEAFF.

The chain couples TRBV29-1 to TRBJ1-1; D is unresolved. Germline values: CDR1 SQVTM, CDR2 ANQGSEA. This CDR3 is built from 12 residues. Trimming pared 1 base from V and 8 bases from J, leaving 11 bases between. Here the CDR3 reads CSVEVGHSEAFF. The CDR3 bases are TGCAGCGTTGAAGTTGGGCACTCCGAAGCTTTCTTT.

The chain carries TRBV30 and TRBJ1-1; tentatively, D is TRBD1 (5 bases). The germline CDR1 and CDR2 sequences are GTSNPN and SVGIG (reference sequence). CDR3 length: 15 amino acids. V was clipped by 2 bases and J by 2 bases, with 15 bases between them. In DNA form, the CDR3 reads TGTGCCTGGAGTCCTAACGGACACCTAAACACTGAAGCTTTCTTT. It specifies CAWSPNGHLNTEAFF.

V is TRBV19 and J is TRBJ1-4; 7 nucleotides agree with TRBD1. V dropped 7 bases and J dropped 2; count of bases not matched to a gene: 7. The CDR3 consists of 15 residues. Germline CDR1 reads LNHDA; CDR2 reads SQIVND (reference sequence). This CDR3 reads CASKTGFATNEKLFF. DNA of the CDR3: TGTGCCAGTAAGACAGGGTTTGCGACTAATGAAAAACTGTTTTTT.

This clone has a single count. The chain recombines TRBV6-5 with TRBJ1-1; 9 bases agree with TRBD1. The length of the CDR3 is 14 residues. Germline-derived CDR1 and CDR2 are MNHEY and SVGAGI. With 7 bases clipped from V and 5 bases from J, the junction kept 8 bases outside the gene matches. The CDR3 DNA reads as TGTGCCAGCATCCCCCCCGGGACAGGGACTGAAGCTTTCTTT. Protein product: CASIPPGTGTEAFF.

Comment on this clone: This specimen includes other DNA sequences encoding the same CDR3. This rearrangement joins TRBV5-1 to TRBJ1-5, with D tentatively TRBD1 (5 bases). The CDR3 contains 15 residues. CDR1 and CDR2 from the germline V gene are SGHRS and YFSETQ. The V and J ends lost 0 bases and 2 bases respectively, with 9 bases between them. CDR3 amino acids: CASSLGGAGNQPQHF. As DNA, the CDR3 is TGCGCCAGCAGCTTGGGGGGCGCGGGCAATCAGCCCCAGCATTTT.

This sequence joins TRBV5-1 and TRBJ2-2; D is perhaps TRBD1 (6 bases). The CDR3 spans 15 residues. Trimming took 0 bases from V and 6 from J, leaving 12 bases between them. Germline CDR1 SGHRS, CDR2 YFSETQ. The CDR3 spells CASSLDTGRPGELFF. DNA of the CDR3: TGCGCCAGCAGCTTGGATACAGGGAGACCCGGGGAGCTGTTTTTT.

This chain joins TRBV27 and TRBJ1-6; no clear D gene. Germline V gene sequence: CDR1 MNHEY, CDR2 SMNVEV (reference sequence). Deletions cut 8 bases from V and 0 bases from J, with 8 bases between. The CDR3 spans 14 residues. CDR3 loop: CASSLSSYNSPLHF. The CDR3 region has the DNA TGTGCCAGCTCGCTCAGCTCCTATAATTCACCCCTCCACTTT.

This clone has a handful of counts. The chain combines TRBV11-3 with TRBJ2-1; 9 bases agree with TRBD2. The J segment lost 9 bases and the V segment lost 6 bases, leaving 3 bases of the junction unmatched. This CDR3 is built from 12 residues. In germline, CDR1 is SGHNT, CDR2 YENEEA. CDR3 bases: TGTGCCAGCAGGCGGGAGGGGGGTGAGCAGTTCTTC. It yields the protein CASRREGGEQFF.

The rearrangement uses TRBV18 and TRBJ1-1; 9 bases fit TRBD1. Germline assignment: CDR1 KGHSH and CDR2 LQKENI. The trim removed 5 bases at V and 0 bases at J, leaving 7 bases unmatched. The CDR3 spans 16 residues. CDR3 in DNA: TGTGCCAGCTCAACGGGACAGGGTGTCGTGAACACTGAAGCTTTCTTT. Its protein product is CASSTGQGVVNTEAFF.

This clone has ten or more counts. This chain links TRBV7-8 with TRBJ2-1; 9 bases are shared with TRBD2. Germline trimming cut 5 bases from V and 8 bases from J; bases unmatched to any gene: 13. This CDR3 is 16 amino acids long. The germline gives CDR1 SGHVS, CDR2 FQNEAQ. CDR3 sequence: CASSPRRLAGLDEQFF. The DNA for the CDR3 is TGTGCCAGCAGCCCGAGGAGGCTAGCGGGATTAGATGAGCAGTTCTTC.